Presented here are 4 T cell receptor beta chains from one specimen sequenced in a study of blood T cell repertoires in COVID-19. Profiled with immunoSEQ multiplex PCR; TCRdb holds only in-frame clones, not every one. The table includes a few hundred thousand clones, 86% detected once. Sequences were obtained from peripheral blood. These receptors were taken from a woman in her 30s with active or convalescent COVID-19.

V is TRBV7-2 and J is TRBJ1-2; 7 bases match TRBD1. Looked up from germline, CDR1 is SGHTA and CDR2 is FQGNSA. V shed 2 bases, J shed 4 bases, and the junction held 4 bases outside the gene matches. The CDR3 has 14 amino acids. CDR3 sequence reads: CASSLSRQGYGYTF. The CDR3 DNA reads as TGTGCCAGCAGCTTAAGTCGACAGGGCTATGGCTACACCTTC.

The CDR3 nucleotides read TGTGCCAGCAGCCACCCTAGCGGGGGGGCTGACGAGCAGTACTTC. Amino acid sequence: CASSHPSGGADEQYF. The V and J genes are TRBV3-1 (or the pseudogene TRBV3-2) and TRBJ2-7; 12 bases fit TRBD2. J lost 5 bases, V lost 3 bases, and 5 bases had no gene match. The CDR3 totals 15 residues. Germline assignment: CDR1 LGHDT and CDR2 YNNKEL (reference sequence).

The chain has TRBV30 and TRBJ1-3; D gene uncertain. CDR3 length equals 11 residues. Trimming took 3 bases from V and 4 from J, leaving 4 bases between them. Germline lookup yields CDR1 GTSNPN and CDR2 SVGIG (reference sequence). The CDR3 spells CAWSVGNTIYF. CDR3 DNA sequence: TGTGCCTGGAGCGTCGGAAACACCATATATTTT.

The gene calls are TRBV25-1 and TRBJ2-3; a weak D match, TRBD2 (6 bases). This CDR3 comprises 17 residues. Germline V gene data show CDR1 as MGHDK and CDR2 as SYGVNS. The V gene lost 4 bases and the J gene lost 2 bases, with 19 bases spanning the gap. Here the CDR3 reads CASSGGFSGKDTDTQYF. The CDR3 DNA reads TGTGCCAGCAGTGGGGGCTTTAGCGGAAAAGACACAGATACGCAGTATTTT.